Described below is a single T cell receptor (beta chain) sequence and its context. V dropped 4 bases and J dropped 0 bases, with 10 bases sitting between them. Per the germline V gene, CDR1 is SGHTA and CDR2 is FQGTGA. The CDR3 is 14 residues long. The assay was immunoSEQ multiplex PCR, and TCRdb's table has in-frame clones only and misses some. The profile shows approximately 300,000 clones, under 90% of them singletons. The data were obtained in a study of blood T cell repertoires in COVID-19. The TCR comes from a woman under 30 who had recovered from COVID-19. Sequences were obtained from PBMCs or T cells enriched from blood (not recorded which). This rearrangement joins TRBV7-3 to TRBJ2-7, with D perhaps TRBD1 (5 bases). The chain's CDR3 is CASSSTTDSYEQYF. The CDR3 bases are TGTGCCAGCAGCTCTACGACAGACTCCTACGAGCAGTACTTC.